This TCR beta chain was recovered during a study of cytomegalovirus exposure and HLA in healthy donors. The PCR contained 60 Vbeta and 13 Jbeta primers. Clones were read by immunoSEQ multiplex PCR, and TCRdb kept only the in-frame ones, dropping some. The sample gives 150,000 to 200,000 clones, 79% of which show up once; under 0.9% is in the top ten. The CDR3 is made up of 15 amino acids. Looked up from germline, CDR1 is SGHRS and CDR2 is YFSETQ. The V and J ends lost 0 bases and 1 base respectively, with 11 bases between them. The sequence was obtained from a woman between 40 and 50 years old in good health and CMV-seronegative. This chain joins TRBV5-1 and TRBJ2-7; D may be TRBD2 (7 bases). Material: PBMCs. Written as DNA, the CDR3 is TGCGCCAGCAGCTTGGGGGGGGGCAATTCCTACGAGCAGTACTTC. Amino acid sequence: CASSLGGGNSYEQYF.